The 24 T cell receptor beta chains below come from one sample, sequenced in a study of blood T cell repertoires in COVID-19. Assay used: immunoSEQ multiplex PCR; TCRdb lists only in-frame clones, some missing. The table has under 100,000 clones, about 89% seen once; the top ten hold about 18%. The specimen was peripheral blood. These receptors all stem from a human donor in a cohort sampled during active COVID-19.

CDR3 bases: TGTGCCACCAGCAGAAGGGGAACCAATGGCTACACCTTC. It encodes CATSRRGTNGYTF. This chain joins TRBV15 and TRBJ1-2; perhaps TRBD1 as D (5 bases). The CDR3 runs to 13 residues. The germline V and J ends were trimmed by 2 bases and 6 bases, with 10 bases remaining between them. Germline V lookup: CDR1 LNHNV, CDR2 YYDKDF (reference sequence).

The chain employs TRBV6-5 and TRBJ1-1, with D hard to call. There are 14 residues in the CDR3. Trimming stripped 5 bases from V and 4 bases from J, with 14 bases between. Germline V gene lookup returns CDR1 MNHEY and CDR2 SVGAGI. CDR3 residues: CASSRDGVGTEAFF. CDR3 coding DNA: TGTGCCAGCAGTCGCGACGGGGTCGGCACTGAAGCTTTCTTT.

This clone was observed once. V is TRBV6-4 and J is TRBJ2-5; 10 nucleotides line up with TRBD2. Germline-derived CDR1 and CDR2 are MRHNA and SNTAGT. The CDR3 spans 18 residues. V lost 8 bases and J lost 2; bases outside the gene matches: 17. CDR3 sequence reads: CASPEGLAGAGVQETQYF. In nucleotides, the CDR3 is TGTGCCAGCCCCGAAGGCCTAGCGGGGGCCGGGGTTCAAGAGACCCAGTACTTC.

The V and J genes are TRBV15 and TRBJ2-2, with D uncertain. From germline, CDR1 is LNHNV and CDR2 YYDKDF (reference sequence). V lost 0 bases, J lost 5 bases, and 7 bases lay in between. The CDR3 has 14 amino acids. This CDR3 is CATSRDKSTGELFF. The CDR3 DNA reads TGTGCCACCAGCAGAGATAAGAGTACCGGGGAGCTGTTTTTT.

V gene TRBV30 combines with J gene TRBJ1-4; D remains ambiguous. CDR1 and CDR2 from the germline V gene are GTSNPN and SVGIG (reference sequence). V was trimmed by 0 bases and J by 8 bases, leaving 7 bases between them. The CDR3 sequence is 12 residues long. CDR3 residues: CAWSVRREKLFF. The DNA for the CDR3 is TGTGCCTGGAGTGTACGGAGAGAAAAACTGTTTTTT. The full variable domain, with the rest looked up from reference TRBV30 and TRBJ1-4, is SQTIHQWPATLVQPVGSPLSLECTVEGTSNPNLYWYRQAAGRGLQLLFYSVGIGQISSEVPQNLSASRPQDRQFILSSKKLLLSDSGFYLCAWSVRREKLFFGSGTQLSVL.

The V gene is TRBV12-3 or TRBV12-4, the J gene TRBJ2-7; D unresolved. The CDR3 has 12 amino acids. Trimming took 1 base from V and 4 from J, leaving 5 bases between them. CDR3 in DNA: TGTGCCAGCAGTTTAGTCCGTTACGAGCAGTACTTC. Translation gives CASSLVRYEQYF.

The chain carries TRBV13 and TRBJ2-7; D possibly corresponds to TRBD2 (6 bases). The ends were cut back, 3 bases at V and 5 bases at J, with 17 bases in the middle. The germline V gene encodes CDR1 PRHDT and CDR2 FYEKMQ (reference sequence). CDR3 size: 15 residues. CDR3 coding DNA: TGTGCCAGCAGCTTTCTCGGGGGAACGGTCCACGAGCAGTACTTC. This encodes CASSFLGGTVHEQYF.

The chain joins TRBV19 to TRBJ1-2, with 8 bases lining up with TRBD1. The CDR3 contains 13 residues. Per the germline V gene, CDR1 is LNHDA and CDR2 is SQIVND (reference sequence). The V segment lost 4 bases and the J segment 5 bases; nucleotides outside the gene matches: 3. The CDR3 sequence is CASSKDRVYGYTF. For the CDR3, the DNA is TGTGCCAGTAGTAAGGACAGGGTTTATGGCTACACCTTC. The full variable domain, in which reference TRBV19 and TRBJ1-2 provide the parts outside the CDR3, is DGGITQSPKYLFRKEGQNVTLSCEQNLNHDAMYWYRQDPGQGLRLIYYSQIVNDFQKGDIAEGYSVSREKKESFPLTVTSAQKNPTAFYLCASSKDRVYGYTFGSGTRLTVV.

V is TRBV6-5 and J is TRBJ2-7; 10 bases are a match to TRBD1. Germline V CDR1 and CDR2: MNHEY, SVGAGI. Trimming cost V 6 bases and J 3 bases; bases outside gene matches: 8. This CDR3 contains 15 residues. This CDR3 reads CASRMTGGKDYEQYF. The CDR3 DNA is TGTGCCAGCAGGATGACAGGGGGCAAGGACTACGAGCAGTACTTC.

About this clone itself: At one of its ends the junction is not consistent with the germline gene, which may arise from a read error. The chain has TRBV7-2 and TRBJ2-3, with 7 bases identical to TRBD2. This CDR3 spans 17 amino acids. CDR1 and CDR2 from the germline V gene are SGHTA and FQGNSA. Here the CDR3 DNA reads TGTGCCAGCAACTTACACAAACGGGGGGTCAGCACAGATACGCAGTATTTT. Its protein product is CASNLHKRGVSTDTQYF.

This clone occurred a few times. The rearrangement links TRBV10-1 to TRBJ2-7; 7 bases fit TRBD1. The CDR3 loop spans 15 amino acids. The germline V gene has CDR1 WNHNN and CDR2 SYGVQD (reference sequence). V shed 3 bases, J shed 5 bases, and the junction held 10 bases outside the gene matches. The CDR3 here is CASSDGDSSGNEQYF. CDR3 nucleotides: TGCGCCAGCAGTGACGGGGACAGCTCGGGGAACGAGCAGTACTTC.

This chain joins TRBV19 and TRBJ1-1; unclear D gene. The germline V gene encodes CDR1 LNHDA and CDR2 SQIVND (reference sequence). V lost 9 bases and J lost 3, with 8 bases in between. The CDR3 has 11 residues. CDR3 nucleotide sequence: TGTGCCAGCCCCGGGGACACTGAAGCTTTCTTT. Its translation: CASPGDTEAFF.

The count of this clone is one. V gene TRBV9 combines with J gene TRBJ2-5, with 7 bases fitting TRBD2. V lost 2 bases, J lost 5 bases, and 9 bases stayed unmatched. CDR1 and CDR2 from the germline V gene are SGDLS and YYNGEE. The CDR3 sequence is 15 residues long. In DNA form, the CDR3 reads TGTGCCAGCAGCGTGTCAGGACTAGTCCTGGAGACCCAGTACTTC. It is translated as CASSVSGLVLETQYF.

The chain is built from TRBV29-1 and TRBJ1-1, with TRBD1 matching 8 bases. The germline gives CDR1 SQVTM, CDR2 ANQGSEA. This CDR3 region has 12 residues. V dropped 7 bases and J dropped 1; count of bases not matched to a gene: 2. The CDR3 protein is CSAGQANTEAFF. Here the CDR3 DNA reads TGCAGCGCGGGACAGGCGAACACTGAAGCTTTCTTT.

The rearrangement uses TRBV15 and TRBJ1-3, with D unclear. The CDR3 is made up of 13 amino acids. With 0 bases removed from V and 2 bases from J, the gap between germline ends came to 2 bases. Germline V lookup: CDR1 LNHNV, CDR2 YYDKDF (reference sequence). The CDR3 sequence is CATSRDTGNTIYF. CDR3 sequence (DNA): TGTGCCACCAGCAGAGATACTGGAAACACCATATATTTT.

J is TRBJ1-1 and V is TRBV11-2; possibly TRBD1 for D (6 bases). Germline V gene sequence: CDR1 SGHAT, CDR2 FQNNGV. Trimming removed 2 bases at V and 0 bases at J, with 10 bases between. The CDR3 is made up of 15 amino acids. CDR3 sequence: CASSLRGGMNTEAFF. The CDR3 nucleotides read TGTGCCAGCAGCTTACGGGGGGGCATGAACACTGAAGCTTTCTTT. The whole variable domain, remainder taken from reference TRBV11-2 and TRBJ1-1, is EAGVAQSPRYKIIEKRQSVAFWCNPISGHATLYWYQQILGQGPKLLIQFQNNGVVDDSQLPKDRFSAERLKGVDSTLKIQPAKLEDSAVYLCASSLRGGMNTEAFFGQGTRLTVV.

The chain has TRBV2 and TRBJ1-1; D unresolved. From germline, CDR1 is SNHLY and CDR2 FYNNEI. The CDR3 is 14 amino acids. The V and J ends lost 1 base and 0 bases respectively, with 6 bases between them. CDR3 in DNA: TGTGCCAGCAGTGAAGGGGCACTGAACACTGAAGCTTTCTTT. It codes for CASSEGALNTEAFF.

This chain uses TRBV5-1 with TRBJ1-5; D call uncertain. The CDR3 is 13 residues long. Between the trimmed V and J ends, which lost 4 bases and 0 bases, there was a span of 5 bases. Per germline, CDR1 SGHRS and CDR2 YFSETQ. The CDR3, as DNA: TGCGCCAGCAGCCTCAGTAGCAATCAGCCCCAGCATTTT. It yields the protein CASSLSSNQPQHF.

The gene calls are TRBV27 and TRBJ2-7; TRBD1 agrees at 7 bases. V lost 7 bases, J lost 3 bases, and 15 bases stayed unmatched. CDR3 length equals 16 residues. Germline values: CDR1 MNHEY, CDR2 SMNVEV (reference sequence). The CDR3 DNA is TGTGCCAGCACCCCCCGTAGGGCACAGGGGTTCTACGAGCAGTACTTC. It translates to CASTPRRAQGFYEQYF.

This chain connects TRBV21-1 to TRBJ1-1; TRBD1 reflects the table's D call only, with no check against the DNA. TRBV21-1 is termed a pseudogene. The CDR3 runs 15 residues. The CDR3 coding sequence is TGTGCCAGCAGCAAAGCACGACAGGGGGCGACTGAAGCTTTCTTT. Protein product: CASSKARQGATEAFF.

This CDR3 is CAWSPSRGVTEAFF. The CDR3 DNA follows: TGTGCCTGGAGTCCCTCCCGCGGAGTCACTGAAGCTTTCTTT. This chain joins TRBV30 and TRBJ1-1; D is undetermined. Germline CDR1 and CDR2: GTSNPN and SVGIG (reference sequence). Between the trimmed V and J ends, which lost 2 bases and 4 bases, there was a span of 14 bases. The length of the CDR3 is 14 residues.

This clone was detected only once. V usage is TRBV9 and J usage is TRBJ2-5; 9 bases match TRBD2. The CDR3 has 14 amino acids. V shed 4 bases, J shed 3 bases, and the junction held 4 bases outside the gene matches. From germline, CDR1 is SGDLS and CDR2 YYNGEE. The CDR3 region has the DNA TGTGCCAGCAGCCGCCTAGCGGGGAAAGAGACCCAGTACTTC. Translated, it gives CASSRLAGKETQYF.

This chain joins TRBV7-2 and TRBJ2-3; 7 positions agree with TRBD2. V gave up 6 bases and J gave up 2 bases; unmatched junction bases: 8. Germline lookup yields CDR1 SGHTA and CDR2 FQGNSA. This CDR3 has 15 residues. The CDR3 protein is CASRPTGGLTDTQYF. CDR3 DNA sequence: TGTGCCAGCAGGCCCACGGGGGGTCTCACAGATACGCAGTATTTT.

V gene TRBV12-3 or TRBV12-4 combines with J gene TRBJ1-1, with a tentative D call TRBD1 (5 bases). Trimming removed 5 bases at V and 1 base at J, with 8 bases between. The CDR3 is 13 residues long. The CDR3 DNA reads as TGTGCCAGCAGTCTCGGACAGAACACTGAAGCTTTCTTT. Amino acid sequence: CASSLGQNTEAFF.